Sequencing of this T cell receptor beta chain was carried out in a study of T cells of healthy individuals. Trimming took off 1 base at V and 2 bases at J, with 6 bases between the two ends. The CDR3 consists of 14 residues. Germline V lookup: CDR1 MNHNS, CDR2 SASEGT. TCRdb ran MiXCR on the 5' RACE reads and lists one entry per CDR3 protein. Found here are about 82,000 distinct CDR3 sequences, 4% to 5.5% of them singletons; the top ten hold 7.5% to 9.5%. This clonotype was detected ten times or more. The sequence came from a female donor in good health. The V and J genes are TRBV6-1 and TRBJ1-5; D is undetermined. CDR3 DNA: TGTGCCAGCAGTGAAGTTTTTGGCAATCAGCCCCAGCATTTT. It encodes CASSEVFGNQPQHF.